The present T cell receptor (beta chain) was sequenced within a study of identical twins. TCRdb redid the calling of the 5' RACE reads with MiXCR, one entry per CDR3 protein. Here the sample spans 200,000 to 250,000 distinct CDR3 sequences, roughly 7.5% being singletons. The length of the CDR3 is 16 residues. Germline lookup yields CDR1 SGHRS and CDR2 YFSETQ. V trimming: 4 bases; J trimming: 5 bases; junction bases outside the gene matches: 6. This clonotype occurred many times. Its antigen is not known. Study-wide results and limits: Abundant beta clonotypes from cord blood had fewer insertions, unlike memory repertoires, which showed none.

The sample was also reused in another study, on yellow fever vaccine responses in identical twins.

The sample comprised memory (CD45RO+) T cells sorted from blood. This clonotype was obtained from a woman aged 18 to 35 in good health. This chain links TRBV5-1 with TRBJ2-5; 15 bases map to TRBD2. The CDR3 region has the DNA TGCGCCAGCAGCATGGGACTAGCGGGAGGTTTGGAGACCCAGTACTTC. It is translated as CASSMGLAGGLETQYF.